The TCR beta chain under discussion was sequenced for a study of blood T cells in healthy people across ages. The study's findings and limits: The lack of PBMC sorting stopped any conclusive naive versus antigen-experienced comparison. A roughly linear fall in TCR beta diversity per million T cells was seen with increasing age. Naive T cell percentage showed a strong correlation with TCR beta diversity. Possibly confounding the expanded clonotype changes was the fact that donor CMV status was unknown.

For the second PCR, which ran for about 6 to 11 cycles, a sample-barcoded 5' primer and a J-beta primer mix were used. TCRdb itself ran the 5' RACE reads through MiXCR, one entry per CDR3 protein. Here the sample spans 1,300,000 or so distinct CDR3 sequences, approximately 60% being singletons. As concerns this clonotype: The antigen is unknown.

Germline-derived CDR1 and CDR2 are DFQATT and SNEGSKA (reference sequence). The V and J ends lost 4 bases and 8 bases respectively, with 11 bases between them. The CDR3 is 11 amino acids. The sequence came from a man aged 18 to 30 in good health. The chain combines TRBV20-1 with TRBJ1-1; D possibly corresponds to TRBD1 (5 bases). Specimen: blood. CDR3 loop: CSAKGPTEAFF. As DNA, the CDR3 is TGCAGTGCTAAGGGACCGACAGAAGCTTTCTTT.